This T cell receptor beta chain comes out of a study of low-dose radiotherapy and immunotherapy resistance in tumors (dated by TCRdb to between 2021 and 2022). With respect to the entire study: In Cohort 1, each fraction delivered 0.5 Gy every 2 weeks, and the prescribed total PTV dose was 6.5 Gy. Patients in Cohort 2 were given 1 Gy per fraction every two weeks, for a total of 13 Gy across 26 weeks. Patients were given nivolumab as a 240 mg flat dose every two weeks and ipilimumab at 1 mg/kg every six weeks, with both drugs delivered intravenously. Every two weeks, patients got intravenous cyclophosphamide at 200 mg/m2, given one day ahead of each radiation and immunotherapy administration. Starting on cycle 1 day 1, patients took 300 mg of aspirin by mouth once daily for four cycles. Randomization of trial participants into treatment groups was not performed. Eight patients were included in the translational analysis: three from the first dose cohort and the first five from the second dose cohort.

From the germline V gene, CDR1 is SGHTA and CDR2 is FQGTGA. Spanning cysteine to phenylalanine, the CDR3 consists of 17 amino acids. Left in the record is the CDR3 DNA by itself, 51 bases read in frame from the first base. V is clipped by 6 bases and J by 13 bases, and the sequence between their germline boundaries is 31 bases long. Sequencing relied on an Illumina HiSeq 2500. First-strand cDNA was synthesized using Superscript III and a set of TRAV- and TRBV-specific primers, so that both TCRalpha and TCRbeta chains were covered. An approximately 18-cycle PCR with Phusion amplified the TCRs, pairing a constant-region primer with the adapter that was attached to the V primers. Amplification of the isolated mRNA was done with the MessageAmp II aRNA Amplification Kit, which involved a roughly 15-hour in vitro transcription at 37 degrees C. mRNA for TCR sequencing was isolated with the Dynabeads mRNA DIRECT Purification Kit. A second approximately 24-cycle Phusion PCR added indexed Illumina adapters, and products were purified with AMPure XP beads. The authors' pipeline ran thus. Using custom Perl scripts, TCR sequences that encoded the same protein were pooled, out-of-frame sequences were dropped, and the abundance of each clonotype was calculated. Any TCR sequence supported by only a single read was excluded from analysis. Among the metrics used to describe the repertoires were Shannon entropy, Gini index, clonality, richness, and the frequency of TCRs shared between repertoires. TCRdb reworked the public reads: Q25 trimming with fastp, MiXCR clone assembly, productive beta chains retained. Each CDR3 protein gets just one entry, which takes the most common genes and DNA from the rows behind it. V and J calls and clone size were set by TCRdb, not the authors. The sample contains around 58,000 distinct CDR3 sequences, approximately 22% of them found a single time. Under 7% of the sample goes to the ten largest clones.

The time point label here, explained by the study, means: after trial treatment. The sample's treatment or condition label, in plain terms: LDRT plus nivolumab, ipilimumab, low-dose cyclophosphamide and aspirin (RACIN trial). The donors came from RACIN, which was a single-arm phase I dose-escalation trial that paired nivolumab and ipilimumab with aspirin, low-dose cyclophosphamide and low-dose radiotherapy. Eligible patients had advanced, TIL-negative solid tumors. Comment on this clonotype: It lacks a known antigen. Only one base separates this from a far larger clonotype, so it likely reflects a read error.

The receptor was derived from a male donor with prostate cancer. Here the sequenced sample was PBMCs, taken after low-dose radiotherapy plus immunotherapy. The sequence is built from TRBV7-3 and TRBJ2-1, with TRBD2 tentatively as D gene (6 bases match). The encoded CDR3 is CASSAPPGRGWGETQFF. The base sequence is TGTGCCAGCAGTGCCCCACCCGGGCGGGGTTGGGGAGAGACCCAGTTCTTC.